One T cell receptor (beta chain) is described in this entry. Under the authors' procedure: Researchers report that nucleated cell counts were estimated from reference gene primer amplification. Profiling relied on immunoSEQ multiplex PCR, and the TCRdb table lists in-frame clones only, not all of them. That table gives V, J and clone size, and the DNA gave D and trimming. This table has about 100,000 clones, 80% to 90% appearing once. The CDR3 is made up of 14 amino acids. V was clipped by 5 bases and J by 4 bases, with 12 bases between them. Per germline, CDR1 KGHDR and CDR2 SFDVKD. This sample is part of a study of blood T cell repertoires in COVID-19. For the study at large: The United States, Italy and Spain provided the acute and convalescent COVID-19 samples. The analysed material was cDNA or gDNA that came from T cells, B-cell-depleted T cells, or PBMCs.

The sequencing sample was made of peripheral blood. This clonotype originated in an older man with acute or convalescent COVID-19. The rearrangement links TRBV24-1 to TRBJ2-3; a weak D match, TRBD1 (5 bases). The CDR3 sequence: CATSALVGADTQYF. The CDR3 bases are TGTGCCACCAGTGCCCTCGTAGGGGCAGATACGCAGTATTTT.